Given below is one T cell receptor (beta chain) in context. No antigen is known for it. Generated by immunoSEQ multiplex PCR, the TCRdb table keeps only in-frame clones and is missing some. The repertoire has fewer than 250,000 clones, more than 75% of them found once; the top ten carry over 1.3%. With 1 base clipped from V and 3 bases from J, the junction kept 13 bases outside the gene matches. Germline loops: CDR1 SGHRS, CDR2 YFSETQ. This CDR3 spans 19 amino acids. The sample originates from a study of cytomegalovirus exposure and HLA in healthy donors. Study-wide results and limits: Associated with cytomegalovirus, according to the listing, were around 160 TCR beta chains. Reportedly, diagnosis of cytomegalovirus status by the classifier showed high specificity and sensitivity.

The sample taken for sequencing was PBMCs. The receptor was isolated from a woman younger than 35 in good health and CMV-seronegative. This chain joins TRBV5-1 and TRBJ1-2; 12 nucleotides align to TRBD1. CDR3 sequence reads: CASSLKGQGAENKYYGYTF. In nucleotides, the CDR3 is TGCGCCAGCAGCTTGAAGGGACAGGGGGCGGAAAACAAATACTATGGCTACACCTTC.